A selection of T cell receptor beta chains follows, all from one sample in a study of blood T cell repertoires in COVID-19. Sequencing was performed with immunoSEQ multiplex PCR; in TCRdb, only in-frame clones are kept and a portion is missing. The sample lists 80,000 or so clones, roughly 86% seen once, with 1.5% to 2% in the top ten. The sample consisted of peripheral blood. The source of these receptors is a woman aged 60 to 75 with acute or convalescent COVID-19. Both conserved end residues are part of each CDR3. D genes are given only for firm matches. Size is omitted from some rows. Given values are once, few, many or a class for expanded clones.

TRBV28	-	TRBJ2-7	-	CASSSSWEQYF	TGTGCCAGCAGTTCGAGTTGGGAGCAGTACTTC
TRBV5-6	-	TRBJ2-2	-	CASSSLNRASGELFF	TGTGCCAGCAGCTCTCTTAACAGGGCGAGCGGGGAGCTGTTTTTT
TRBV5-6	TRBD1	TRBJ1-1	-	CASSLDRATEAFF	TGTGCCAGCAGCCTAGACAGGGCCACTGAAGCTTTCTTT
TRBV29-1	-	TRBJ2-7	-	CSARQLNPYEQYF	TGCAGCGCACGACAGCTTAATCCCTACGAGCAGTACTTC
TRBV2	-	TRBJ2-2	-	CASREDTGELFF	TGTGCCAGCAGGGAGGACACCGGGGAGCTGTTTTTT
TRBV28	-	TRBJ1-6	-	CASSSDRRGSPLHF	TGTGCCAGCAGTTCCGACCGGAGGGGTTCACCCCTCCACTTT
TRBV19	TRBD2	TRBJ2-1	-	CASSRLAGGTAEQFF	TGTGCCAGTAGTAGGCTAGCGGGAGGGACGGCTGAGCAGTTCTTC
TRBV4-3	-	TRBJ1-1	-	CASSQTLSHTEAFF	TGCGCCAGCAGCCAGACTTTAAGCCATACTGAAGCTTTCTTT
TRBV5-4	TRBD2	TRBJ2-1	-	CASRPIAGEMFNEQFF	TGTGCCAGCAGACCGATAGCGGGAGAAATGTTCAATGAGCAGTTCTTC
TRBV19	-	TRBJ1-1	-	CASIQNTEAFF	TGTGCCAGTATCCAGAACACTGAAGCTTTCTTT
TRBV5-6	TRBD1	TRBJ2-5	-	CASSRGQGYQETQYF	TGTGCCAGCAGCAGGGGACAGGGGTACCAAGAGACCCAGTACTTC
TRBV6-2/TRBV6-3	TRBD2	TRBJ2-7	-	CASSFTFSGSSYEQYF	TGTGCCAGCAGCTTTACGTTTAGCGGGAGCTCCTACGAGCAGTACTTC
TRBV19	TRBD1	TRBJ1-1	-	CASIPNRGVPEAFF	TGTGCCAGTATTCCAAACAGGGGAGTCCCTGAAGCTTTCTTT
TRBV3-1/TRBV3-2	TRBD1	TRBJ1-4	-	CASSQAHPGGEKLFF	TGTGCCAGCAGCCAAGCACACCCAGGGGGTGAAAAACTGTTTTTT
TRBV9	TRBD2	TRBJ2-1	-	CASSVGVAGGFYNEQFF	TGTGCCAGCAGCGTAGGAGTAGCGGGAGGGTTCTACAATGAGCAGTTCTTC
TRBV7-2	TRBD2	TRBJ2-5	-	CASSSSGGWETQYF	TGTGCCAGCAGCTCTAGCGGGGGATGGGAGACCCAGTACTTC
TRBV6-2/TRBV6-3	-	TRBJ2-1	-	CASRYAGSYNEQFF	TGTGCCAGCAGATACGCGGGCTCCTACAATGAGCAGTTCTTC
TRBV29-1	-	TRBJ2-2	-	CSVRNANTGELFF	TGCAGCGTCAGAAATGCGAACACCGGGGAGCTGTTTTTT
TRBV3-1/TRBV3-2	-	TRBJ1-2	-	CASSPYSPGYTF	TGTGCCAGCAGCCCCTACTCCCCTGGCTACACCTTC
TRBV3-1/TRBV3-2	TRBD1	TRBJ1-1	-	CASSLEGQGARTEAFF	TGTGCCAGCAGCCTAGAGGGACAGGGGGCGCGTACTGAAGCTTTCTTT
TRBV7-3	TRBD1	TRBJ2-3	-	CASSPRGTIDTQYF	TGTGCCAGCAGCCCCAGGGGGACGATAGACACGCAGTATTTT
TRBV19	TRBD1	TRBJ1-5	once	CASSIALTGWQPQHF	TGTGCCAGTAGTATAGCCTTGACAGGGTGGCAGCCCCAGCATTTT
TRBV12-3/TRBV12-4	-	TRBJ1-2	-	CASSFSGVEGYTF	TGTGCCAGCAGTTTCAGCGGGGTAGAAGGCTACACCTTC
TRBV6-4	TRBD1	TRBJ2-7	few	CASSEKTGANDEQYF	TGTGCCAGCAGTGAAAAGACAGGGGCTAACGACGAGCAGTACTTC
TRBV30	-	TRBJ1-6	-	CAWSVEGGGTNSPLHF	TGTGCCTGGAGTGTAGAAGGTGGGGGCACTAATTCACCCCTCCACTTT
TRBV6-2/TRBV6-3	TRBD1	TRBJ2-2	-	CASSRTGGTGELFF	TGTGCCAGCAGTCGGACAGGCGGCACCGGGGAGCTGTTTTTT
TRBV5-8	TRBD1	TRBJ1-4	once	CASRPTDRGHEKLFF	TGTGCCAGCAGGCCTACGGACAGGGGGCATGAAAAACTGTTTTTT
TRBV28	TRBD1	TRBJ1-5	-	CASSMTGFQPQHF	TGTGCCAGCAGCATGACAGGGTTCCAGCCCCAGCATTTT
TRBV2	-	TRBJ1-1	-	CASRGQGRGTEAFF	TGTGCCAGCAGGGGCCAAGGACGGGGAACTGAAGCTTTCTTT
TRBV28	TRBD2	TRBJ2-3	-	CASSLLASGGTDTQYF	TGTGCCAGCAGTTTATTAGCTAGCGGGGGCACAGATACGCAGTATTTT
TRBV7-9	-	TRBJ1-6	-	CASKWEAYNSPLHF	TGTGCCAGCAAATGGGAGGCCTATAATTCACCCCTCCACTTT
TRBV29-1	-	TRBJ2-7	-	CSVDVRGSYEQYF	TGCAGCGTTGATGTCAGGGGCTCCTACGAGCAGTACTTC
TRBV7-5	-	TRBJ2-7	-	CARSLVGFRDRGSLNEQYF	TGTGCCAGAAGCTTAGTCGGGTTTAGGGACAGGGGGTCTCTAAACGAGCAGTACTTC
TRBV29-1	TRBD2	TRBJ2-5	once	CSVEDRGGRETQYF	TGCAGCGTTGAAGATCGGGGGGGTCGAGAGACCCAGTACTTC
TRBV13	-	TRBJ1-2	-	CASSHSGTTNYGYTF	TGTGCCAGCAGCCATTCTGGGACAACTAACTATGGCTACACCTTC
TRBV28	-	TRBJ1-3	-	CASSLGQPGNTIYF	TGTGCCAGCAGTTTAGGGCAGCCTGGAAACACCATATATTTT
TRBV2	TRBD2	TRBJ2-5	-	CASSGTSGDQTQYF	TGTGCCAGCAGTGGGACTAGCGGGGATCAGACCCAGTACTTC
TRBV12-3/TRBV12-4	TRBD1	TRBJ1-2	few	CASSPGDRIGYTF	TGTGCCAGCAGTCCCGGGGACAGGATTGGCTACACCTTC
TRBV4-2	-	TRBJ2-6	-	CASSQDISGANVLTF	TGTGCCAGCAGCCAAGATATCTCTGGGGCCAACGTCCTGACTTTC
TRBV4-2	-	TRBJ1-1	-	CASSQDSGEAFF	TGTGCCAGCAGCCAAGATTCAGGTGAAGCTTTCTTT